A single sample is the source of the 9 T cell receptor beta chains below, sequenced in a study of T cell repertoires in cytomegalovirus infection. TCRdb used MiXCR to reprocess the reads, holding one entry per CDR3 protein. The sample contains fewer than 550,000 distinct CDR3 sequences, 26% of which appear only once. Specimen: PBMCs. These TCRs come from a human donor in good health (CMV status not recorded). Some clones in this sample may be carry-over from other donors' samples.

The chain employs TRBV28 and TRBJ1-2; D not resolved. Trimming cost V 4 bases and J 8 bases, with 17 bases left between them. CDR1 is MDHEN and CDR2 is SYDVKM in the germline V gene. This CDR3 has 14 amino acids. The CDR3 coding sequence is TGTGCCAGCAGTTCCGTGACACAAATCGGGGGCTACACCTTC. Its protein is CASSSVTQIGGYTF.

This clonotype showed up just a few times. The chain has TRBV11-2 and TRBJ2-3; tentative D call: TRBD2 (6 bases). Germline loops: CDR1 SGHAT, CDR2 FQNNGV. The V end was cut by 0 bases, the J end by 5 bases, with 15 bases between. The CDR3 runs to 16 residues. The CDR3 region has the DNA TGTGCCAGCAGCTTAGAGACGGGAGCAAGAGGAGATACGCAGTATTTT. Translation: CASSLETGARGDTQYF. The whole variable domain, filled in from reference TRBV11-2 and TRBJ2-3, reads EAGVAQSPRYKIIEKRQSVAFWCNPISGHATLYWYQQILGQGPKLLIQFQNNGVVDDSQLPKDRFSAERLKGVDSTLKIQPAKLEDSAVYLCASSLETGARGDTQYFGPGTRLTVL.

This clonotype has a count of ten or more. The CDR3 region has the DNA TGTGCCAGCAGCACCCTCGAGGGGCGGACAATAGAGACCCAGTACTTC. Protein: CASSTLEGRTIETQYF. The gene calls are TRBV7-8 and TRBJ2-5; perhaps D is TRBD1 or TRBD2 (5 bases each). The CDR3 totals 16 residues. The germline CDR1 and CDR2 sequences are SGHVS and FQNEAQ. V was clipped by 5 bases and J by 4 bases, with 20 bases between them.

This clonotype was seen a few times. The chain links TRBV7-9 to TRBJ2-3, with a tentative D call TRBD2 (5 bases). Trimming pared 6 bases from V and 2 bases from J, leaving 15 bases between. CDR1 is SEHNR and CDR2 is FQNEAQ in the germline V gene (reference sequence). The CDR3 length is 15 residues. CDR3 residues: CASSSQTGITDTQYF. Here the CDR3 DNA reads TGTGCCAGCAGTTCACAAACGGGAATCACAGATACGCAGTATTTT.

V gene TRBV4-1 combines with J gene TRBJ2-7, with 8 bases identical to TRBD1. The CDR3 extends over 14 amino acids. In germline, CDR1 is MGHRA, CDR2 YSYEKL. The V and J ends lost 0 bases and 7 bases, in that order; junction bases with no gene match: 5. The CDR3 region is CASSQDQGAWEQYF. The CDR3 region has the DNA TGCGCCAGCAGCCAAGATCAGGGGGCTTGGGAGCAGTACTTC.

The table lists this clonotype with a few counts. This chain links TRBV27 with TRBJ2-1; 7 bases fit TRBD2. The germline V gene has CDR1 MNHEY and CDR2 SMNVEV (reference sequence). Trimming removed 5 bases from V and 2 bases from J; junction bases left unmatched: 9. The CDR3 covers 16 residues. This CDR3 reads CASSPPRGVAYNEQFF. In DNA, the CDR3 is TGTGCCAGCAGTCCGCCCCGGGGGGTGGCCTACAATGAGCAGTTCTTC.

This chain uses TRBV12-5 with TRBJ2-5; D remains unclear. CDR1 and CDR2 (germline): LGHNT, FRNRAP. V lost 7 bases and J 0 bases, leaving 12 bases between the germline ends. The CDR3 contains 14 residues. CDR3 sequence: CASANDLYQETQYF. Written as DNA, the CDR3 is TGTGCTAGTGCCAATGACCTGTACCAAGAGACCCAGTACTTC.

CDR3 nucleotides: TGCGCCAGCAGCTTTGGACAGGGGGCCCCAGATACGCAGTATTTT. It codes for CASSFGQGAPDTQYF. The J gene is TRBJ2-3, the V gene TRBV5-1, with 11 bases lining up with TRBD1. J was trimmed by 4 bases and V by 2 bases; bases with no gene match: 3. Germline CDR1 and CDR2: SGHRS and YFSETQ. CDR3 length: 15 amino acids.

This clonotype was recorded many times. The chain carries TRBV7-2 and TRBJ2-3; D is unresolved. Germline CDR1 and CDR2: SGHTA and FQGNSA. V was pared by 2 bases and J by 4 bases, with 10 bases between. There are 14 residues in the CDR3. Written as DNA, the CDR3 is TGTGCCAGCAGCTTATATCCAGGCCCAGATACGCAGTATTTT. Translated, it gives CASSLYPGPDTQYF.